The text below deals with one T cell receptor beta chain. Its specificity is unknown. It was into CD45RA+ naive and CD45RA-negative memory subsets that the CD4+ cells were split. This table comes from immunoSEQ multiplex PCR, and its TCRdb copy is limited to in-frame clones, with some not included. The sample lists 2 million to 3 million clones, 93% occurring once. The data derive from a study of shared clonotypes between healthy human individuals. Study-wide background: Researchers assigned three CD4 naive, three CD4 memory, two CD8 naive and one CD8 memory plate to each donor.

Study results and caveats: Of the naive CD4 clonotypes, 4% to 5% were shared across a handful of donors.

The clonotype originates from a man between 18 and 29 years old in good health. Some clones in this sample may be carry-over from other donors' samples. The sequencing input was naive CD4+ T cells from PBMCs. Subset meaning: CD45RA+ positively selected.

In nucleotides, the CDR3 is TGTGCCAGCAGTTTATTTGGGACTAGCGTTCCCGGGGAGCTGTTTTTT. Protein product: CASSLFGTSVPGELFF. The gene calls are TRBV28 and TRBJ2-2; 10 bases match TRBD2. Germline CDR1 and CDR2: MDHEN and SYDVKM. Trimming at V came to 1 base and at J to 6 bases, leaving 5 bases not matched to a gene. The CDR3 is made up of 16 amino acids.